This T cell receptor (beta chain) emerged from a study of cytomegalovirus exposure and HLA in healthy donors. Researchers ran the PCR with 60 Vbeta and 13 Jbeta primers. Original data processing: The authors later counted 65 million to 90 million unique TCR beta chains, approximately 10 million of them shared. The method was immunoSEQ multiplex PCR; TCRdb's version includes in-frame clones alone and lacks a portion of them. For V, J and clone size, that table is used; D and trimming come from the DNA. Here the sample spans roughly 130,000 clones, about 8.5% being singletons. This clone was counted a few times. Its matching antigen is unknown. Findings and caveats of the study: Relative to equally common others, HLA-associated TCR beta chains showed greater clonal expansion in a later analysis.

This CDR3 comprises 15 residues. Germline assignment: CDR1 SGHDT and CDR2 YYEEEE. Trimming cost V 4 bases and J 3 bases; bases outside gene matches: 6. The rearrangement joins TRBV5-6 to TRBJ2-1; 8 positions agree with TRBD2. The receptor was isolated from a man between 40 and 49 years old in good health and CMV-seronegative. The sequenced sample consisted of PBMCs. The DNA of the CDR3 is TGTGCCAGCAGCAAAAGCGGGGGAGTCTACAATGAGCAGTTCTTC. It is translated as CASSKSGGVYNEQFF. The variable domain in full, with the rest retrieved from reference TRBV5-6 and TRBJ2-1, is DAGVTQSPTHLIKTRGQQVTLRCSPKSGHDTVSWYQQALGQGPQFIFQYYEEEERQRGNFPDRFSGHQFPNYSSELNVNALLLGDSALYLCASSKSGGVYNEQFFGPGTRLTVL.